This entry lists 27 T cell receptor beta chains sequenced from one sample in a study of blood T cells in healthy people across ages. With a J-beta primer mix and a sample-barcoded 5' primer, a second PCR ran about 6 to 11 cycles. From the 5' RACE reads, TCRdb called clonotypes with MiXCR, one entry per CDR3 protein. The table has about 720,000 distinct CDR3 sequences, approximately 21% seen once. The sample consisted of blood. The receptors stem from a man between 65 and 80 years old in good health.

On this clonotype: Compared with germline, one end of the junction differs, possibly owing to a read error. The chain has TRBV5-1 and TRBJ2-3, with D perhaps given as TRBD1 or TRBD2 (6 bases each). There are 15 residues in the CDR3. CDR1 and CDR2 from the germline V gene are SGHRS and YFSETQ. The chain's CDR3 is CANSFSGGSTDTQYF. In DNA, the CDR3 is TGCGCCAACAGCTTCTCCGGGGGCTCAACAGATACGCAGTATTTT. Using reference TRBV5-1 and TRBJ2-3 for the parts outside the CDR3, the full variable domain is KAGVTQTPRYLIKTRGQQVTLSCSPISGHRSVSWYQQTPGQGLQFLFEYFSETQRNKGNFPGRFSGRQFSNSRSEMNVSTLELGDSALYLCANSFSGGSTDTQYFGPGTRLTVL.

Only a few counts were recorded for this clonotype. The chain is built from TRBV25-1 and TRBJ1-1; D ambiguous. This CDR3 comprises 13 residues. V gave up 0 bases and J gave up 6 bases, with 8 bases separating them. Per germline, CDR1 MGHDK and CDR2 SYGVNS. The CDR3, as DNA: TGTGCCAGCAGTGAATATATCCACCCTGAAGCTTTCTTT. This translates into CASSEYIHPEAFF.

The sample holds a few counts of this clonotype. The J gene is TRBJ2-6, the V gene TRBV6-6, with 7 bases that match TRBD1. CDR1 MNHNY and CDR2 SVGAGI come from the germline V gene (reference sequence). This CDR3 is 13 amino acids long. Losses at the gene ends were 8 bases for V and 3 bases for J; bases not matched to a gene: 1. The CDR3 sequence: CASDRDGANVLTF. CDR3 coding DNA: TGTGCCAGCGACAGGGATGGGGCCAACGTCCTGACTTTC.

This clonotype was recorded a few times. The chain couples TRBV3-1 to TRBJ1-3; D is unclear. The CDR3 sequence is 12 residues long. V lost 5 bases, J lost 4 bases, and 6 bases lay in between. Germline assignment: CDR1 LGHDT and CDR2 YNNKEL (reference sequence). The CDR3 spells CASSYYGNTIYF. In nucleotides, the CDR3 is TGTGCCAGCAGCTATTACGGAAACACCATATATTTT.

For this clonotype: As the CDR3 is not closed by the conserved phenylalanine or tryptophan, this likely results from a read error. This chain uses TRBV5-1 with TRBJ1-5, with D tentatively TRBD1 (6 bases). The CDR3 spans 14 residues. Germline V CDR1 and CDR2: SGHRS, YFSETQ. For the CDR3, the DNA is TGCGCCAGCAGCCCGGACAGCAGCAATCAGCCTCAGCATTCT. Its protein is CASSPDSSNQPQHS.

The table lists this clonotype with a few counts. This rearrangement joins TRBV11-3 to TRBJ2-5; 7 bases align to TRBD2. Germline CDR1 SGHNT, CDR2 YENEEA. This CDR3 has 14 residues. With 2 bases clipped from V and 5 bases from J, the junction kept 5 bases outside the gene matches. The DNA of the CDR3 is TGTGCCAGCAGCTTATTCGGGACTAAGGAGACCCAGTACTTC. Amino acids: CASSLFGTKETQYF.

The rearrangement links TRBV6-5 to TRBJ1-4; D is perhaps TRBD1 (5 bases). V was pared by 0 bases and J by 0 bases, with 8 bases between. The CDR3 runs 16 residues. Looked up from germline, CDR1 is MNHEY and CDR2 is SVGAGI. CDR3 in amino acids: CASSYSSGTTNEKLFF. The DNA of the CDR3 is TGTGCCAGCAGTTACTCGTCAGGGACAACTAATGAAAAACTGTTTTTT.

This sequence joins TRBV18 and TRBJ2-3; D is possibly TRBD1 (5 bases). V lost 2 bases to trimming and J lost 4 bases, with 13 bases between them. The CDR3 sequence is 15 residues long. Germline V lookup: CDR1 KGHSH, CDR2 LQKENI. CDR3: CASSPIQGDADTQYF. In DNA, the CDR3 is TGTGCCAGCTCACCAATCCAGGGTGACGCAGATACGCAGTATTTT.

The sample holds a few counts of this clonotype. V and J are TRBV7-8 and TRBJ1-6, with D maybe TRBD1 (6 bases). Germline V lookup: CDR1 SGHVS, CDR2 FQNEAQ. The CDR3 contains 16 residues. V dropped 5 bases and J dropped 2 bases, with 13 bases sitting between them. CDR3 nucleotide sequence: TGTGCCAGCAGCCCCCAGGGGTTTACCTATAATTCACCCCTCCACTTT. It specifies CASSPQGFTYNSPLHF. Based on the CDR3 plus reference TRBV7-8 and TRBJ1-6, the full variable domain is GAGVSQSPRYKVAKRGQDVALRCDPISGHVSLFWYQQALGQGPEFLTYFQNEAQLDKSGLPSDRFFAERPEGSVSTLKIQRTQQEDSAVYLCASSPQGFTYNSPLHFGNGTRLTVT.

The chain links TRBV12-3 or TRBV12-4 to TRBJ2-1; D remains ambiguous. The CDR3 consists of 12 residues. Between the trimmed V and J ends, which lost 6 bases and 6 bases, there was a span of 9 bases. The chain's CDR3 is CASRSYVNEQFF. The CDR3 DNA reads TGTGCCAGCAGATCATACGTCAATGAGCAGTTCTTC.

This clonotype showed up just a few times. This chain connects TRBV5-1 to TRBJ2-1; no reliable D call. Germline V gene sequence: CDR1 SGHRS, CDR2 YFSETQ. The CDR3 runs 13 residues. Trimming removed 2 bases at V and 3 bases at J, with 6 bases between. The CDR3 DNA follows: TGCGCCAGCAGCTTCCCAAGCTACAATGAGCAGTTCTTC. Amino acids: CASSFPSYNEQFF.

This clonotype was recorded a few times. The chain employs TRBV15 and TRBJ1-2; D not resolved. Trimming took 7 bases from V and 0 from J, leaving 15 bases between them. Germline CDR1 is LNHNV and CDR2 is YYDKDF (reference sequence). The CDR3 spans 15 residues. This chain's CDR3 is CATMKGGLANYGYTF. The CDR3 coding sequence is TGTGCCACCATGAAGGGTGGCCTTGCTAACTATGGCTACACCTTC.

This rearrangement joins TRBV29-1 to TRBJ1-1; D is uncertain. Trimming cost V 4 bases and J 1 base, with 13 bases left between them. CDR3 length: 14 residues. Germline CDR1 SQVTM, CDR2 ANQGSEA. Here the CDR3 reads CSVGDKVKNTEAFF. In DNA form, the CDR3 reads TGCAGCGTTGGAGATAAGGTAAAGAACACTGAAGCTTTCTTT.

This clonotype showed up many times. This sequence joins TRBV6-1 and TRBJ2-1; D not resolved. The CDR3 extends over 15 amino acids. V lost 5 bases and J lost 0, with 11 bases in between. Per the germline V gene, CDR1 is MNHNS and CDR2 is SASEGT. The CDR3 loop is CASSPSESSYNEQFF. DNA for the CDR3: TGTGCCAGCAGTCCCAGCGAGAGCTCCTACAATGAGCAGTTCTTC.

CDR3 sequence (DNA): TGTGCCAGCAGCCCCGAACACGTGAACACCGGGGAGCTGTTTTTT. Protein sequence: CASSPEHVNTGELFF. The V and J genes are TRBV3-1 and TRBJ2-2; D is uncertain. V was shortened by 4 bases and J by 1 base, with 10 bases between the two germline ends. CDR3 size: 15 residues. The germline V gene encodes CDR1 LGHDT and CDR2 YNNKEL (reference sequence).

The V and J genes are TRBV7-9 and TRBJ2-1, with 16 bases identical to TRBD2. Trimming took 3 bases from V and 7 from J; bases not matched to a gene: 15. Germline-derived CDR1 and CDR2 are SEHNR and FQNEAQ (reference sequence). The CDR3 is 20 amino acids. In DNA form, the CDR3 reads TGTGCCAGCAGCTTCCTAGGGACTAGCGGGAGGGCTCACCTAGGGAATGAGCAGTTCTTC. It yields the protein CASSFLGTSGRAHLGNEQFF.

This clonotype has a single count. Germline is not matched at one junction end, which may reflect a read error. This chain joins TRBV4-3 and TRBJ2-3; 10 positions agree with TRBD2. The CDR3 sequence is 17 residues long. Germline V CDR1 and CDR2: LGHNA, YSLEER. The CDR3 spells CVSSQAPVAGGADTQYF. For the CDR3, the DNA is TGCGTCAGCAGCCAAGCCCCAGTAGCGGGAGGTGCAGATACGCAGTATTTT.

V and J are TRBV20-1 and TRBJ2-7; D may be TRBD1 (5 bases). Between the trimmed V and J ends, which lost 6 bases and 4 bases, there was a span of 16 bases. The germline V gene has CDR1 DFQATT and CDR2 SNEGSKA (reference sequence). The CDR3 has 13 amino acids. This CDR3 reads CSAADQGVYEQYF. CDR3 DNA sequence: TGCAGTGCCGCAGACCAAGGGGTTTACGAGCAGTACTTC.

The rearrangement joins TRBV20-1 to TRBJ2-3; 12 bases are a match to TRBD2. Per the germline V gene, CDR1 is DFQATT and CDR2 is SNEGSKA (reference sequence). V lost 5 bases to trimming and J lost 4 bases; unmatched junction nucleotides: 7. The CDR3 is 15 amino acids. CDR3 sequence: CSAPRTSGNADTQYF. The CDR3 DNA is TGCAGTGCTCCACGGACTAGCGGGAATGCAGATACGCAGTATTTT.

The J gene is TRBJ2-1, the V gene TRBV20-1; D gene unclear. This CDR3 has 17 amino acids. From germline, CDR1 is DFQATT and CDR2 SNEGSKA (reference sequence). The ends were cut back, 0 bases at V and 0 bases at J, with 15 bases in the middle. CDR3 residues: CSARDGLRPSSYNEQFF. The CDR3, as DNA: TGCAGTGCTAGAGACGGTCTACGCCCGAGCTCCTACAATGAGCAGTTCTTC.

V gene TRBV13 combines with J gene TRBJ2-1, with D possibly matching TRBD2 (6 bases). This CDR3 spans 15 amino acids. Germline-derived CDR1 and CDR2 are PRHDT and FYEKMQ (reference sequence). V lost 1 base to trimming and J lost 10 bases, with 17 bases between them. The CDR3 is CASSLVGLLQREQFF. In DNA, the CDR3 is TGTGCCAGCAGCTTAGTGGGACTCCTGCAGAGAGAGCAGTTCTTC. Combining the CDR3 with reference TRBV13 and TRBJ2-1 gives the whole variable domain AAGVIQSPRHLIKEKRETATLKCYPIPRHDTVYWYQQGPGQDPQFLISFYEKMQSDKGSIPDRFSAQQFSDYHSELNMSSLELGDSALYFCASSLVGLLQREQFFGPGTRLTVL.

This clonotype was seen more than once but under ten times. The chain couples TRBV18 to TRBJ2-1; 13 bases fit TRBD2. The germline CDR1 and CDR2 sequences are KGHSH and LQKENI. Trimming removed 2 bases from V and 10 bases from J; junction bases left unmatched: 8. CDR3 length equals 16 residues. DNA of the CDR3: TGTGCCAGCTCACCAGTGACTAGCGGGGGGTCAGGAGAGCAGTTCTTC. As protein: CASSPVTSGGSGEQFF.

This clonotype was picked up a small number of times. The genes are TRBV5-1 and TRBJ1-1; TRBD1 aligns across 9 bases. With V trimmed by 4 bases and J by 7 bases, 8 bases remained unmatched. The CDR3 length is 14 residues. Germline assignment: CDR1 SGHRS and CDR2 YFSETQ. For the CDR3, the DNA is TGCGCCAGCAGCAGCGGACAGGGGTACGTTGAAGCTTTCTTT. Translating it yields CASSSGQGYVEAFF.

The chain recombines TRBV7-9 with TRBJ2-5, with D perhaps being TRBD1 or TRBD2 (6 bases each). The closer fit of TRBJ2-1 to the DNA end suggests the J call may be wrong. The CDR3 is made up of 16 amino acids. Per the germline V gene, CDR1 is SEHNR and CDR2 is FQNEAQ (reference sequence). The CDR3 nucleotides are TGTGCCAGCAGCTTAGGTGTGGCGGAGGGGGTAAATGAGCAGTTCTTC. Protein sequence: CASSLGVAEGVNEQFF.

As DNA, the CDR3 is TGTGCCAGCCCGAGAGACAGCCACCGAGGCTATGGCTACACCTTC. This encodes CASPRDSHRGYGYTF. The chain recombines TRBV3-1 with TRBJ1-2, with D possibly matching TRBD1 (5 bases). Germline lookup yields CDR1 LGHDT and CDR2 YNNKEL (reference sequence). The V gene lost 8 bases and the J gene lost 4 bases, with 20 bases spanning the gap. This CDR3 is 15 amino acids long.

V and J are TRBV6-2 or TRBV6-3 and TRBJ1-4; no reliable D call. Trimming left V 0 bases short and J 7 bases short, with 9 bases between. The germline V gene has CDR1 MNHEY and CDR2 SVGEGT. The CDR3 is 14 residues long. CDR3 DNA: TGTGCCAGCAGTTACTCGATTTCACCTGAAAAACTGTTTTTT. This codes for CASSYSISPEKLFF.

The rearrangement links TRBV7-6 to TRBJ2-5; D call uncertain. CDR1 and CDR2 (germline): SGHVS, FNYEAQ. Deletions cut 1 base from V and 4 bases from J, with 13 bases between. This CDR3 has 15 residues. The DNA of the CDR3 is TGTGCCAGCAGCTTAGGACGCAAATCGGGAGAGACCCAGTACTTC. Protein product: CASSLGRKSGETQYF.